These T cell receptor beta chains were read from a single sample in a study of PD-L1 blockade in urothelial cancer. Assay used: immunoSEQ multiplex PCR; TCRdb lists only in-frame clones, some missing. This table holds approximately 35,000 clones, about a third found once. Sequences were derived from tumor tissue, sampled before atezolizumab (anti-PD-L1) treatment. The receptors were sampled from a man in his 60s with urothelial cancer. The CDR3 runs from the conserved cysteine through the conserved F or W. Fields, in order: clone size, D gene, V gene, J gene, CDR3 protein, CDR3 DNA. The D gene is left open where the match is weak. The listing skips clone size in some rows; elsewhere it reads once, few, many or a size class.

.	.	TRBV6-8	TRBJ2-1	CASSYSAYNEQFF	TGTGCCAGCAGTTACTCCGCATACAATGAGCAGTTCTTC
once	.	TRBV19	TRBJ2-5	CASTPTYSVGGLETQYF	TGTGCCAGTACTCCAACGTACAGCGTCGGGGGCTTGGAGACCCAGTACTTC
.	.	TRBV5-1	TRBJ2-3	CASSPTLQRRTDTQYF	TGCGCCAGCAGCCCGACCCTCCAGCGGCGCACAGATACGCAGTATTTT
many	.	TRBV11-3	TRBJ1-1	CASSLMGGTTEAFF	TGTGCCAGCAGCTTAATGGGGGGGACCACTGAAGCTTTCTTT
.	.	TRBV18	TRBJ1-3	CASSPGRTGRGNTIYF	TGTGCCAGCTCACCAGGAAGGACCGGACGGGGAAACACCATATATTTT
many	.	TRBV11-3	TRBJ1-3	CASSLDLGSGNTIYF	TGTGCCAGCAGCTTAGACCTGGGCTCGGGAAACACCATATATTTT
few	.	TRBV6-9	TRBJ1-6	CASGNRASSYNSPLHF	TGTGCCAGCGGAAACAGGGCTAGCTCCTATAATTCACCCCTCCACTTT
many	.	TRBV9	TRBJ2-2	CASKRVGDPTGELFF	TGTGCCAGCAAAAGGGTGGGAGATCCCACCGGGGAGCTGTTTTTT
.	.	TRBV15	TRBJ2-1	CATSRETGRFVNEQFF	TGTGCCACCAGCAGGGAGACAGGGAGGTTTGTGAATGAGCAGTTCTTC
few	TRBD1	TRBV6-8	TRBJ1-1	CASSYYGTGGSGNTEAFF	TGTGCCAGCAGTTACTACGGGACAGGGGGTTCGGGGAACACTGAAGCTTTCTTT